The TCR beta chain under discussion was sequenced for a study of OX40 agonist ivuxolimab in advanced cancers. For the study at large: The dose of intravenous ivuxolimab that patients received every 2 weeks ranged from 0.01 to 10 mg/kg. Three individuals attained partial responses, comprising one hepatocellular carcinoma case and two cutaneous melanoma cases. Points from the study as a whole: Expanded clones were, on average, more numerous in CD8+ T cells than in CD4+.

Turning to this clone: What it binds is unknown.

There are 17 residues in the CDR3. Germline V gives CDR1 SGHRS, CDR2 YFSETQ. V lost 0 bases, J lost 0 bases, and 2 bases stayed unmatched. Sampling times: baseline, cycle 4 day 1, cycle 7 day 1. Assay used: immunoSEQ multiplex PCR; TCRdb lists only in-frame clones, some missing. This sample yields fewer than 80,000 clones, of which about 87% are seen a single time; about 0.6% belongs to the top ten. The sequencing used CD4+ or CD8+ T cells sorted from blood, collected in a trial of the OX40 agonist ivuxolimab. The V gene is TRBV5-1, the J gene TRBJ1-4; 10 nucleotides match TRBD1. This clonotype was obtained from an adult with an advanced solid tumor such as melanoma, head and neck, liver or kidney cancer. The CDR3 bases are TGCGCCAGCAGCTTGGTTGGACAGGGGGCAACTAATGAAAAACTGTTTTTT. Its protein product is CASSLVGQGATNEKLFF.